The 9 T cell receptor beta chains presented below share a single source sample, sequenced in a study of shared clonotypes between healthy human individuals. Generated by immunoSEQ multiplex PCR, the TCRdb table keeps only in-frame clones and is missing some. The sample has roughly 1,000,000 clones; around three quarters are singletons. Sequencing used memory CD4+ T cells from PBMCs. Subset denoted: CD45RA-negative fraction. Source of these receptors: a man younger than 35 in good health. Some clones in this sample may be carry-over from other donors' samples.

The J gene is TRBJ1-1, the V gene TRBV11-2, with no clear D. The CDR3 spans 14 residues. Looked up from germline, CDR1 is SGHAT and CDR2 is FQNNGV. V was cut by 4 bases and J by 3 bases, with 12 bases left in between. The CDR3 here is CASSSTVLDTEAFF. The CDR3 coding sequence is TGTGCCAGCAGCTCGACTGTGCTGGACACTGAAGCTTTCTTT.

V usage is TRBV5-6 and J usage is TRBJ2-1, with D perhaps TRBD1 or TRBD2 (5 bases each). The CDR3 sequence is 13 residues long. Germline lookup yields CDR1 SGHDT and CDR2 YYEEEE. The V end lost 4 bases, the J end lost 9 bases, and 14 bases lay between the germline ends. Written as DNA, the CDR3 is TGTGCCAGCAGCCGTACGAGAGGGGCTGAGCAGTTCTTC. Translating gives CASSRTRGAEQFF.

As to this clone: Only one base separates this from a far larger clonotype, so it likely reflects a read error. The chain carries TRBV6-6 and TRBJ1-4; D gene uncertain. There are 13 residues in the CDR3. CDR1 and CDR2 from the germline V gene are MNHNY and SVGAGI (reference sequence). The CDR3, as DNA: TGTACCAGCAGTTACCGAGTTAGCGAAAAACTGTTTTTT. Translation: CTSSYRVSEKLFF.

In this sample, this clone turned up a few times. CDR3 nucleotides: TGTGCCAGCAGTTTATACAGGGACACAGATACGCAGTATTTT. It yields the protein CASSLYRDTDTQYF. The rearrangement joins TRBV28 to TRBJ2-3; TRBD1 might be the D (6 bases). There are 14 residues in the CDR3. The ends were cut back, 1 base at V and 2 bases at J, with 7 bases in the middle. Germline V gene data show CDR1 as MDHEN and CDR2 as SYDVKM. The variable domain in full, completed from reference TRBV28 and TRBJ2-3, reads DVKVTQSSRYLVKRTGEKVFLECVQDMDHENMFWYRQDPGLGLRLIYFSYDVKMKEKGDIPEGYSVSREKKERFSLILESASTNQTSMYLCASSLYRDTDTQYFGPGTRLTVL.

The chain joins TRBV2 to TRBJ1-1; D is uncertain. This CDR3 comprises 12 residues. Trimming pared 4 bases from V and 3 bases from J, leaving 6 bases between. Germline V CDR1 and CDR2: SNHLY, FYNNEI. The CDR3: CASSAEYTEAFF. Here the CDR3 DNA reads TGTGCCAGCAGTGCGGAGTACACTGAAGCTTTCTTT.

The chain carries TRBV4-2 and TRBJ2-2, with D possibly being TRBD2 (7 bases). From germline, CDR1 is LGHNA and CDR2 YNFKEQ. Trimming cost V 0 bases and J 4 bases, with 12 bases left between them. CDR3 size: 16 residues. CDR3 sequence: CASSQDPGGGTGELFF. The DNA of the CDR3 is TGTGCCAGCAGCCAAGATCCGGGGGGCGGCACCGGGGAGCTGTTTTTT.

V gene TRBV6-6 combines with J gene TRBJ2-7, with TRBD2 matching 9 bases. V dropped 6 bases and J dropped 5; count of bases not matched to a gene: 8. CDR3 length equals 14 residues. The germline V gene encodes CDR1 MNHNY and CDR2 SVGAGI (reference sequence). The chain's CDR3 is CASSDAGGVNEQYF. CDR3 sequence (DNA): TGTGCCAGCAGCGACGCGGGGGGGGTGAACGAGCAGTACTTC.

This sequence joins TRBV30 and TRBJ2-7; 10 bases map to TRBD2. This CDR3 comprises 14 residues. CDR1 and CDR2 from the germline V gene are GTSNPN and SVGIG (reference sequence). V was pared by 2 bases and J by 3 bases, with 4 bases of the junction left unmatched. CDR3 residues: CAWSPSGSIYEQYF. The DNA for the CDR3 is TGTGCCTGGAGTCCTAGCGGGAGTATCTACGAGCAGTACTTC.

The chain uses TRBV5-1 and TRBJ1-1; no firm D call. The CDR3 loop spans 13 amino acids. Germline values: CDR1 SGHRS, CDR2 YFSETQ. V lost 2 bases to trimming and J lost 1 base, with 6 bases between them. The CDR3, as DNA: TGCGCCAGCAGCTTCGACGGGAACACTGAAGCTTTCTTT. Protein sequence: CASSFDGNTEAFF.